What follows are 21 T cell receptor beta chains derived from one specimen sequenced in a study of T cell responses to AZD1222 COVID-19 vaccine. The method was immunoSEQ multiplex PCR; TCRdb's version includes in-frame clones alone and lacks a portion of them. Seen here are tens of thousands of clones, about 86% observed once, and the top ten hold roughly 6.3%. Specimen: peripheral blood, collected on day 0 of AZD1222 vaccination. The receptors derive from an adult in good health.

The chain links TRBV3-1 (or the pseudogene TRBV3-2) to TRBJ1-1; a possible D gene is TRBD1 (5 bases). The V gene lost 5 bases and the J gene lost 3 bases, with 13 bases spanning the gap. The CDR3 runs 14 residues. Looked up from germline, CDR1 is LGHDT and CDR2 is YNNKEL (reference sequence). The CDR3 reads CASSTDWGDTEAFF. CDR3 nucleotide sequence: TGTGCCAGCAGCACCGATTGGGGGGACACTGAAGCTTTCTTT.

Comment on this clone: The junction shows a germline mismatch at one end, possibly a read error. This sequence joins TRBV10-3 and TRBJ2-7; no clear D gene. The V gene's germline CDR1 is ENHRY and CDR2 SYGVKD. The CDR3 is 14 amino acids. CDR3 sequence: CAISESGHSYDPNF. The CDR3 coding sequence is TGTGCCATCAGTGAGTCTGGCCACTCCTACGACCCCAACTTC.

This clone was detected only once. The chain uses TRBV19 and TRBJ1-2; 7 bases agree with TRBD1. Germline V gene sequence: CDR1 LNHDA, CDR2 SQIVND (reference sequence). The CDR3 contains 15 residues. Germline trimming cut 4 bases from V and 4 bases from J; bases unmatched to any gene: 9. The CDR3 is CASSTQSQGSYGYTF. CDR3 bases: TGTGCCAGTAGTACCCAATCACAGGGGAGCTATGGCTACACCTTC. Variable domain in full (rest from reference TRBV19 and TRBJ1-2): DGGITQSPKYLFRKEGQNVTLSCEQNLNHDAMYWYRQDPGQGLRLIYYSQIVNDFQKGDIAEGYSVSREKKESFPLTVTSAQKNPTAFYLCASSTQSQGSYGYTFGSGTRLTVV.

CDR3 in amino acids: CASSFGDYGYTF. The CDR3, as DNA: TGTGCCAGCAGTTTTGGGGACTATGGCTACACCTTC. V gene TRBV2 combines with J gene TRBJ1-2; D ambiguous. The CDR3 length is 12 residues. Germline CDR1 and CDR2: SNHLY and FYNNEI. V was clipped by 5 bases and J by 3 bases, with 7 bases between them. Looking up the rest from reference TRBV2 and TRBJ1-2 gives the full variable domain: EPEVTQTPSHQVTQMGQEVILRCVPISNHLYFYWYRQILGQKVEFLVSFYNNEISEKSEIFDDQFSVERPDGSNFTLKIRSTKLEDSAMYFCASSFGDYGYTFGSGTRLTVV.

V is TRBV6-1 and J is TRBJ1-3; D might be TRBD1 (5 bases). Germline loops: CDR1 MNHNS, CDR2 SASEGT. The V gene lost 1 base and the J gene lost 0 bases, with 7 bases spanning the gap. CDR3 length: 15 amino acids. In nucleotides, the CDR3 is TGTGCCAGCAGTGAAGGTGACAGCTCTGGAAACACCATATATTTT. Translated: CASSEGDSSGNTIYF.

The chain combines TRBV7-8 with TRBJ2-3, with 7 bases that match TRBD2. The CDR3 loop spans 15 amino acids. With V trimmed by 5 bases and J by 2 bases, 7 bases remained unmatched. Germline CDR1 and CDR2: SGHVS and FQNEAQ. The CDR3 DNA follows: TGTGCCAGCAGCCGCCTGGCGGGGGTCACAGATACGCAGTATTTT. This encodes CASSRLAGVTDTQYF.

The gene calls are TRBV6-5 and TRBJ1-3, with TRBD1 matching 7 bases. This CDR3 is 16 amino acids long. V trimming: 0 bases; J trimming: 2 bases; junction bases outside the gene matches: 4. Germline V CDR1 and CDR2: MNHEY, SVGAGI. In DNA, the CDR3 is TGTGCCAGCAGTTACTCGACAGGGACCGCTGGAAACACCATATATTTT. Translated: CASSYSTGTAGNTIYF.

This clone was picked up a small number of times. The chain has TRBV11-3 and TRBJ2-1, with D possibly TRBD1 on 7 matching bases. Deletions cut 0 bases from V and 4 bases from J, with 19 bases between. The CDR3 covers 18 residues. Germline lookup yields CDR1 SGHNT and CDR2 YENEEA. The CDR3 DNA reads TGTGCCAGCAGCTTAGATCAGGGGGGTTCCCAGCGTTACAATGAGCAGTTCTTC. This translates into CASSLDQGGSQRYNEQFF.

The chain couples TRBV29-1 to TRBJ2-7; D not certain. CDR1 is SQVTM, CDR2 ANQGSEA, per germline. V lost 4 bases and J lost 1, with 11 bases in between. The CDR3 is made up of 13 amino acids. The CDR3 sequence is CSVGAGYSYEQYF. CDR3 DNA: TGCAGCGTTGGGGCAGGCTATTCCTACGAGCAGTACTTC.

The CDR3 nucleotides are TGTGCCAGCAGTGAATGGGACAGCAATCAGCCCCAGCATTTT. Translated, it gives CASSEWDSNQPQHF. The rearrangement links TRBV2 to TRBJ1-5; weak D call: TRBD1 (5 bases). Per the germline V gene, CDR1 is SNHLY and CDR2 is FYNNEI. Trimming cost V 2 bases and J 1 base, with 6 bases left between them. The CDR3 contains 14 residues. Looking up the rest from reference TRBV2 and TRBJ1-5 gives the full variable domain: EPEVTQTPSHQVTQMGQEVILRCVPISNHLYFYWYRQILGQKVEFLVSFYNNEISEKSEIFDDQFSVERPDGSNFTLKIRSTKLEDSAMYFCASSEWDSNQPQHFGDGTRLSIL.

The gene calls are TRBV30 and TRBJ1-3, with 7 bases identical to TRBD1. Germline V gives CDR1 GTSNPN, CDR2 SVGIG (reference sequence). This CDR3 is 13 amino acids long. The junction had 5 bases not matched to a gene; V was cut back by 7 bases and J by 2 bases. The CDR3 bases are TGTGCCTTAGACAGGGCAGCTGGAAACACCATATATTTT. Translation gives CALDRAAGNTIYF.

The chain employs TRBV7-9 and TRBJ2-5; no firm D call. The CDR3 sequence is 12 residues long. V lost 5 bases, J lost 2 bases, and 6 bases lay in between. The V gene's germline CDR1 is SEHNR and CDR2 FQNEAQ (reference sequence). This CDR3 reads CASSRQQETQYF. In DNA form, the CDR3 reads TGTGCCAGCAGCCGACAACAAGAGACCCAGTACTTC.

The chain recombines TRBV7-6 with TRBJ2-1; D possibly corresponds to TRBD1 (6 bases). The CDR3 is 16 residues long. Trimming stripped 5 bases from V and 4 bases from J, with 18 bases between. Per the germline V gene, CDR1 is SGHVS and CDR2 is FNYEAQ. For the CDR3, the DNA is TGTGCCAGCAGCCCGAAGACAGGTCCAGATTACAATGAGCAGTTCTTC. Its protein is CASSPKTGPDYNEQFF.

This clone was counted a few times. The rearrangement links TRBV30 to TRBJ2-7; 8 nucleotides match TRBD1. Unmatched junction bases numbered 11, after V lost 0 bases and J lost 4 bases. There are 16 residues in the CDR3. The germline CDR1 and CDR2 sequences are GTSNPN and SVGIG (reference sequence). This CDR3 is CAWSVRSGGSSYEQYF. CDR3 DNA sequence: TGTGCCTGGAGTGTAAGGTCAGGGGGCTCTTCGTACGAGCAGTACTTC.

This sequence joins TRBV18 and TRBJ1-5; possible D gene TRBD1, 5 bases. V was shortened by 3 bases and J by 1 base, with 10 bases between the two germline ends. Germline loops: CDR1 KGHSH, CDR2 LQKENI. The CDR3 covers 15 residues. DNA of the CDR3: TGTGCCAGCTCACCTGGGGGATCCAGCAATCAGCCCCAGCATTTT. This sequence encodes CASSPGGSSNQPQHF. Using reference TRBV18 and TRBJ1-5 for the parts outside the CDR3, the full variable domain is NAGVMQNPRHLVRRRGQEARLRCSPMKGHSHVYWYRQLPEEGLKFMVYLQKENIIDESGMPKERFSAEFPKEGPSILRIQQVVRGDSAAYFCASSPGGSSNQPQHFGDGTRLSIL.

This chain joins TRBV5-1 and TRBJ2-3; TRBD2 agrees at 13 bases. Germline V gene data show CDR1 as SGHRS and CDR2 as YFSETQ. V lost 3 bases and J lost 2; bases outside the gene matches: 3. This CDR3 has 16 amino acids. CDR3 DNA sequence: TGCGCCAGCAGCTACGGGACTAGCGGGATCACAGATACGCAGTATTTT. Translating it yields CASSYGTSGITDTQYF.

This clone has just a few counts. The chain is built from TRBV7-2 and TRBJ1-2, with D perhaps TRBD1 (6 bases). CDR3 length: 14 residues. Trimming removed 4 bases from V and 2 bases from J, with 11 bases in between. Germline loops: CDR1 SGHTA, CDR2 FQGNSA. The DNA of the CDR3 is TGTGCCAGCAGCTACTTGGGACAAAACTATGGCTACACCTTC. Amino acids: CASSYLGQNYGYTF.

This clone was detected once. This chain links TRBV30 with TRBJ1-6, with D uncertain. V was trimmed by 3 bases and J by 10 bases, leaving 10 bases between them. The CDR3 runs to 12 residues. Germline-derived CDR1 and CDR2 are GTSNPN and SVGIG (reference sequence). CDR3 amino acids: CAWRGSGSPLHF. Written as DNA, the CDR3 is TGTGCCTGGAGAGGCAGTGGCTCACCCCTCCACTTT.

The chain recombines TRBV7-9 with TRBJ1-2; D ambiguous. The CDR3 has 13 amino acids. Trimming took 4 bases from V and 2 from J, leaving 8 bases between them. CDR1 is SEHNR and CDR2 is FQNEAQ in the germline V gene (reference sequence). In DNA, the CDR3 is TGTGCCAGCAGCTCATTCATCAACTATGGCTACACCTTC. This gives the protein CASSSFINYGYTF.

This chain links TRBV7-9 with TRBJ1-6, with 7 bases that match TRBD1. Germline loops: CDR1 SEHNR, CDR2 FQNEAQ (reference sequence). Trimming cost V 2 bases and J 5 bases; bases outside gene matches: 3. The CDR3 runs 15 residues. This CDR3 reads CASSLIGTDNSPLHF. The CDR3 nucleotides read TGTGCCAGCAGCTTAATCGGGACAGATAATTCACCCCTCCACTTT.

The rearrangement uses TRBV15 and TRBJ1-6, with a possible D match to TRBD1 (6 bases). V lost 5 bases, J lost 7 bases, and 15 bases lay in between. The CDR3 contains 15 residues. Germline V gene data show CDR1 as LNHNV and CDR2 as YYDKDF (reference sequence). The CDR3 protein is CATSASRGTNSPLHF. As DNA, the CDR3 is TGTGCCACCAGCGCCAGCAGGGGTACCAATTCACCCCTCCACTTT.